This T cell receptor beta chain was identified in a study of post-analysis software for immune sequencing data. Study-level information: The courses of disease that were included comprised relapsing-remitting, secondary progressive and progressive-relapsing multiple sclerosis.

The study's findings and limits: Patients with multiple sclerosis recorded significantly lower normalized Chao1 diversity than controls, the study found. Strong co-clustering by F measure linked samples that shared a preparation batch. Relative to controls, patients had 4 or 5 TRBV segments at higher frequency, with TRBV5-6, TRBV5-1 and TRBV20-1 among these.

Prepared TCR beta cDNA libraries contained unique molecular identifiers. The T cell input of about 0.85 to 10 million gave roughly 460,000 cDNA molecules. TCRdb itself ran the PCR reads through MiXCR, one entry per CDR3 protein. The sample lists hundreds of thousands of distinct CDR3 sequences; roughly 58% were seen once. The CDR3 has 11 amino acids. V lost 3 bases, J lost 10 bases, and 7 bases lay in between. Germline V gives CDR1 SGHAT, CDR2 FQNNGV. Details on this clonotype: Its specificity is not known.

The chain couples TRBV11-2 to TRBJ2-1; D is unresolved. The sequence was obtained from a girl under 18 with multiple sclerosis. Sequencing was performed on blood. The CDR3 here is CASSFKAEQFF. The CDR3, as DNA: TGTGCCAGCAGCTTTAAGGCGGAGCAGTTCTTC. The variable domain in full, with the rest retrieved from reference TRBV11-2 and TRBJ2-1, is EAGVAQSPRYKIIEKRQSVAFWCNPISGHATLYWYQQILGQGPKLLIQFQNNGVVDDSQLPKDRFSAERLKGVDSTLKIQPAKLEDSAVYLCASSFKAEQFFGPGTRLTVL.